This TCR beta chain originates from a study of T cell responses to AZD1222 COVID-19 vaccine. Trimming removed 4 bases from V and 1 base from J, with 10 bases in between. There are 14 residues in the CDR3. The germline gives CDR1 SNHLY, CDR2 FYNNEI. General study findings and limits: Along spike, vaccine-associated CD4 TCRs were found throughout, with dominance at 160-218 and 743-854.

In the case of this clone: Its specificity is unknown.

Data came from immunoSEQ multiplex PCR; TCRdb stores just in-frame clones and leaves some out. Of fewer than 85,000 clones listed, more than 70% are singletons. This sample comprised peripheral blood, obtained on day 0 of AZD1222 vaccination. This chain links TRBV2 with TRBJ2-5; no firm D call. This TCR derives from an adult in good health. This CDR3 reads CASSGLTVQETQYF. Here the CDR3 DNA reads TGTGCCAGCAGTGGGTTAACAGTCCAAGAGACCCAGTACTTC.